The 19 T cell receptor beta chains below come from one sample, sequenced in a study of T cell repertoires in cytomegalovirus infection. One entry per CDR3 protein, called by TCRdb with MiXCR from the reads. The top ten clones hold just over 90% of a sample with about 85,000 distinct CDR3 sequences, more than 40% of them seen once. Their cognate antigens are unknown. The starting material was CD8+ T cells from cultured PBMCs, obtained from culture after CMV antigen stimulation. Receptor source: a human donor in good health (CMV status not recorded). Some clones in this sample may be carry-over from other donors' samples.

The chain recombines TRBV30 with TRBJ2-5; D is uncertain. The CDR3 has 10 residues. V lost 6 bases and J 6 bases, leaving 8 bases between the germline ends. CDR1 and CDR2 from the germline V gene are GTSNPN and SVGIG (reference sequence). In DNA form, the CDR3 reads TGTGCCTGCCAAGCCCAGACCCAGTACTTC. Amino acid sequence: CACQAQTQYF.

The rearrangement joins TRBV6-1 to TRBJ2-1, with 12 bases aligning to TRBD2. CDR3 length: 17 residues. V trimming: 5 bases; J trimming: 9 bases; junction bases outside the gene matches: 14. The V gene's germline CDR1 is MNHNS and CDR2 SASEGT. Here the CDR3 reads CASSYTPGTSGWGEQFF. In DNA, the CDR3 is TGTGCCAGCAGTTACACTCCCGGGACTAGCGGGTGGGGTGAGCAGTTCTTC.

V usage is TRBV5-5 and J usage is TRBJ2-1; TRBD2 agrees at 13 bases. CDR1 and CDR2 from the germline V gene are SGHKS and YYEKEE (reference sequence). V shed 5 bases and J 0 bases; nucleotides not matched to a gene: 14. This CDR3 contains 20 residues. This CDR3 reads CASSLTGLAGAKSSYNEQFF. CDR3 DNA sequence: TGTGCCAGCAGTCTCACCGGACTAGCGGGAGCGAAAAGCTCCTACAATGAGCAGTTCTTC.

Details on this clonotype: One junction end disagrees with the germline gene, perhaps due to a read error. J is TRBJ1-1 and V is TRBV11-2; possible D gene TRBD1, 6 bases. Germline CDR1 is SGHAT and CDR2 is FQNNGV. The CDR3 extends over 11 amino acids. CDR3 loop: CASSPSAGQTF. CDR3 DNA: TGTGCCAGCAGCCCCTCCGCCGGACAGACTTTT.

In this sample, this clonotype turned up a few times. The CDR3 nucleotides read TGTGCCAGCAGTTCGACACAAATCCGAGGTGGCACTGAAGCTTTCTTT. Translation: CASSSTQIRGGTEAFF. V is TRBV12-3 or TRBV12-4 and J is TRBJ1-1, with D unresolved. V lost 4 bases and J lost 4, with 19 bases in between. CDR3 length: 16 amino acids.

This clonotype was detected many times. The CDR3 nucleotides read TGTGCCAGCAGCTTAGATGGCTGGAGAGGTTCCTACAATGAGCAGTTCTTC. Its protein is CASSLDGWRGSYNEQFF. V and J are TRBV7-9 and TRBJ2-1; no definite D call. Germline CDR1 reads SEHNR; CDR2 reads FQNEAQ (reference sequence). Trimming left V 1 base short and J 1 base short, with 14 bases between. The CDR3 loop spans 17 amino acids.

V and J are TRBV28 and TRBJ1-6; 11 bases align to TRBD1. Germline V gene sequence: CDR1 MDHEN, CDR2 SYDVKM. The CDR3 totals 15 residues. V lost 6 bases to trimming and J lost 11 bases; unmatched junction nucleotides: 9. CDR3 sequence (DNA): TGTGCCAGCAGGGATTACGGGACAGGGGGACCACCCCTCCACTTT. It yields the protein CASRDYGTGGPPLHF.

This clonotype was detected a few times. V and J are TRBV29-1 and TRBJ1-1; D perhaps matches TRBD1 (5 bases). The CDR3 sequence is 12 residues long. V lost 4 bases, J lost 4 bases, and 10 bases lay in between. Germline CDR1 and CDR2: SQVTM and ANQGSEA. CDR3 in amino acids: CSVAGPGTEAFF. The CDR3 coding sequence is TGCAGCGTTGCGGGGCCAGGCACTGAAGCTTTCTTT.

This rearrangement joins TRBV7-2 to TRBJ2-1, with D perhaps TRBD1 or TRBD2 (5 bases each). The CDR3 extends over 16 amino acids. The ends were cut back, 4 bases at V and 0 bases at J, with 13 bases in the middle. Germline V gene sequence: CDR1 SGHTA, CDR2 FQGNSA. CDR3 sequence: CASSYLWGSSYNEQFF. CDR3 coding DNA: TGTGCCAGCAGCTATCTATGGGGGAGCTCCTACAATGAGCAGTTCTTC. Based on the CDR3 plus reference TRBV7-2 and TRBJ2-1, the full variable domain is GAGVSQSPSNKVTEKGKDVELRCDPISGHTALYWYRQSLGQGLEFLIYFQGNSAPDKSGLPSDRFSAERTGGSVSTLTIQRTQQEDSAVYLCASSYLWGSSYNEQFFGPGTRLTVL.

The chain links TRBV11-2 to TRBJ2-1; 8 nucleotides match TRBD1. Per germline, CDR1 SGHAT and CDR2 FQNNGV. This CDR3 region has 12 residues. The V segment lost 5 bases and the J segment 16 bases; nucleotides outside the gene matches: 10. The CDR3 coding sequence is TGTGCCAGCAGCCCCGACCGGGACAGGTCCTTCTTC. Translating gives CASSPDRDRSFF.

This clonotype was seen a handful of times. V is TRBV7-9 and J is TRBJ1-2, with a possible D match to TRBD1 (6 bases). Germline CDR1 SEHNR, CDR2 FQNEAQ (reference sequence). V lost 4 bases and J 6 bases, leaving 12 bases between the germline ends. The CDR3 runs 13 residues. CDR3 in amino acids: CASSSTYRDGYTF. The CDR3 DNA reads TGTGCCAGCAGCTCCACCTACAGGGATGGCTACACCTTC.

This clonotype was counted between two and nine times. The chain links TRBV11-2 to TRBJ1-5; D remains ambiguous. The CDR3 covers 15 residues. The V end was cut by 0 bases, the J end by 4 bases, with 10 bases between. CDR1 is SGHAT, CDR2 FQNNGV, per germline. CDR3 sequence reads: CASSLDRAANQPQHF. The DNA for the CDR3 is TGTGCCAGCAGCTTAGATAGGGCAGCTAATCAGCCCCAGCATTTT.

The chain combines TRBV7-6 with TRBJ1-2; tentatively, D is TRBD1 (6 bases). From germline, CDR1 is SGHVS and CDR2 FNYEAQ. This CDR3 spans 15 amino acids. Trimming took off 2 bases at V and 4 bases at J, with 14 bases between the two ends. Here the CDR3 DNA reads TGTGCCAGCAGCTTACACTGGACAGATCTCTATGGCTACACCTTC. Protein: CASSLHWTDLYGYTF.

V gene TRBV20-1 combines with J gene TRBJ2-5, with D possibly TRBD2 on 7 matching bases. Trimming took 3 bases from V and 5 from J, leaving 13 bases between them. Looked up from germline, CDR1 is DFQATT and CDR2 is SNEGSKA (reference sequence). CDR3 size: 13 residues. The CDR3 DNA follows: TGCAGTGCTAGCGTCGGGGGGCGGGAGACCCAGTACTTC. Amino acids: CSASVGGRETQYF.

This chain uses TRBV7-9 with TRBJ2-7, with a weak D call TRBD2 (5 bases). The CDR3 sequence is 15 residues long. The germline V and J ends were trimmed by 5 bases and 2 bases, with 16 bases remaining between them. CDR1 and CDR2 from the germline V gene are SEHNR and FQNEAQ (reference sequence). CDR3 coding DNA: TGTGCCAGCAGCGGAAAGCCGGGGATGCCCTACGAGCAGTACTTC. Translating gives CASSGKPGMPYEQYF.

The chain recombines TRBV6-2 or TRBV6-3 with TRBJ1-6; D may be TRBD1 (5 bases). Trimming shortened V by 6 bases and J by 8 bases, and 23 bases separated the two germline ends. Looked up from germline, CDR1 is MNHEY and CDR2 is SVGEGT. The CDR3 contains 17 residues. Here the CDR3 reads CASRRSLGSGEDSPLHF. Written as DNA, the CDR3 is TGTGCCAGCAGGCGCTCCCTTGGGTCGGGGGAGGATTCACCCCTCCACTTT.

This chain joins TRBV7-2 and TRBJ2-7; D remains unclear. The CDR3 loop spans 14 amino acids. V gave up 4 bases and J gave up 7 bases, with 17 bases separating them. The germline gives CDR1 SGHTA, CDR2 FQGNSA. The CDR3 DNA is TGTGCCAGCAGCTGGATATCCACCTACGATGAGCAGTACTTC. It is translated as CASSWISTYDEQYF.

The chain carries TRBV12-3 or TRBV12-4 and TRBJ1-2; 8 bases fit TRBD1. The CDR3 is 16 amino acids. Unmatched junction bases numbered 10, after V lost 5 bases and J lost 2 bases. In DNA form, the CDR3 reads TGTGCCAGCAGTATAAAACAGGGGGGCGCAAACTATGGCTACACCTTC. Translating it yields CASSIKQGGANYGYTF.

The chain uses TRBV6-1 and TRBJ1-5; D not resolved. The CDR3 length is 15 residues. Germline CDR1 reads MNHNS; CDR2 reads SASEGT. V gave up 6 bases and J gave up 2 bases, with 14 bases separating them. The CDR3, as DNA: TGTGCCAGCAGCGATGACTCGGCGGGCAATCAGCCCCAGCATTTT. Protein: CASSDDSAGNQPQHF.